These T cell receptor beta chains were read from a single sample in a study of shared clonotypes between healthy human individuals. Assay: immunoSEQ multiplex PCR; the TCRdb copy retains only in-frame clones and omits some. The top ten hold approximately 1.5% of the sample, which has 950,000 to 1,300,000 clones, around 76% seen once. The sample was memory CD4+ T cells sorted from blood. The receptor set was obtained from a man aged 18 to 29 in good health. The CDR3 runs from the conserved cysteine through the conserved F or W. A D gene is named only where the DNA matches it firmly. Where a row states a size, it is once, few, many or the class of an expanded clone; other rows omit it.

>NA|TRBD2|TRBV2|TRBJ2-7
TGTGCCAGCAAAGGCCCCAGTCGGGGAGGGCGGGTAGGCGAGCAGTACTTC
CASKGPSRGGRVGEQYF
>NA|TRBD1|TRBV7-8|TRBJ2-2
TGTGCCAGCGACTCTAAGGGGGCTAGGACCGGGGAGCTGTTTTTT
CASDSKGARTGELFF
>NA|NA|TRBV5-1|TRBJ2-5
TGCGCCAGCAGCTTGGCCCCAGGGGGACTAGGCCAAGAGACCCAGTACTTC
CASSLAPGGLGQETQYF
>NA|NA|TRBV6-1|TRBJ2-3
TGTGCCAGCAGTTGGGGAACAGATACGCAGTATTTT
CASSWGTDTQYF
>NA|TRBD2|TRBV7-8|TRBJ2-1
TGTGCCAGCAGTAATAGCGGGGGGGCCTATAATGAGCAGTTCTTC
CASSNSGGAYNEQFF
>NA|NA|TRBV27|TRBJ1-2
TGTGCCAGCAGTTTAGGGGGACAAGCCTTCTATGGCTACACCTTC
CASSLGGQAFYGYTF
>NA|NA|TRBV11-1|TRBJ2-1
TGTGCCAGCAGCTTACGCCTAGAGCAGTTCTTC
CASSLRLEQFF
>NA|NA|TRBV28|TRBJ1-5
TGTGCCAGCAGTTCACCTATACAGGGAAAAGGTGACAATCAGCCCCAGCATTTT
CASSSPIQGKGDNQPQHF
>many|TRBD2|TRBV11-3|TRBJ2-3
TGTGCCAGCAGCTTAGGCGGGGGGTCCACAGATACGCAGTATTTT
CASSLGGGSTDTQYF
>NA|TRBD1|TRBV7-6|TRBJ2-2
TGTGCCAGCAGCCCGGGACAGGGGGTAAACACCGGGGAGCTGTTTTTT
CASSPGQGVNTGELFF
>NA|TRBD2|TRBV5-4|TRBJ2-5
TGTGCCAGCAGTTCCGGGACTAGCCCTGAGACCCAGTACTTC
CASSSGTSPETQYF
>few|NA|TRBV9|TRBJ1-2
TGTGCCAGCAGCGCAGGATTAACAGGGAACTATGGCTACACCTTC
CASSAGLTGNYGYTF
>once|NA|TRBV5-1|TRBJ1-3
TGCGCCAGCAGCGTTCATCAGGGGCCCGGAAACACCATATATTTT
CASSVHQGPGNTIYF
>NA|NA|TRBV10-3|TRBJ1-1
TGTGCCATCAGTGCGCAGGGTGGGACTGAAGCTTTCTTT
CAISAQGGTEAFF
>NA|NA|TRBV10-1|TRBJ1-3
TGCGCCAGCAGTGAACCGAGCGCTGGAAACACCATATATTTT
CASSEPSAGNTIYF
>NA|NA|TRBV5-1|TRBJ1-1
TGCGCCAGCAGCTTGTGGGGATTGGGGGGAGGGAACACTGAAGCTTTCTTT
CASSLWGLGGGNTEAFF
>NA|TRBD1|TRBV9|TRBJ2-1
TGTGCCAGCAGCGCGACAGGGAAAGTGGACAATGAGCAGTTCTTC
CASSATGKVDNEQFF
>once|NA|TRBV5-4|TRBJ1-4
TGTGCCAGCAGCAGCGGGACACTTTCAACTAATGAAAAACTGTTTTTT
CASSSGTLSTNEKLFF
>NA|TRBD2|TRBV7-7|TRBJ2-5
TGTGCTAGCAGCCCCTTGGGACTAGCGGGGGGACCCCAAGAGACCCAGTACTTC
CASSPLGLAGGPQETQYF
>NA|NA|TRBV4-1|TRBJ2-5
TGCGCCAGCAGCCTCGGACTGTTAGAGACCCAGTACTTC
CASSLGLLETQYF
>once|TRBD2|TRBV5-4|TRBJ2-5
TGTGCCAGCAGCGCAGCGGGAGGGGTAGAGACCCAGTACTTC
CASSAAGGVETQYF
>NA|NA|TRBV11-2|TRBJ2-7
TGTGCCAGCAGCACCAGGCCAGGGACGGGCTCCTACGAGCAGTACTTC
CASSTRPGTGSYEQYF
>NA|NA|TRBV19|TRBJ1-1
TGTGCCAGTAGTATAGCGGCAGGAAAGAACACTGAAGCTTTCTTT
CASSIAAGKNTEAFF
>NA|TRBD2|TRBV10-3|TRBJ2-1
TGTGCCATCAGTCTTAGCGGGAAACCAGGCTCCTACAATGAGCAGTTCTTC
CAISLSGKPGSYNEQFF
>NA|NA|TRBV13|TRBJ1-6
TGTGCCAGCAGCCCAACTACGTCTGATTCACCCCTCCACTTT
CASSPTTSDSPLHF
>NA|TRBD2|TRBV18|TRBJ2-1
TGTGCCAGCTCGCTGAATAGCGGGGGGGCCGGGTACAATGAGCAGTTCTTC
CASSLNSGGAGYNEQFF
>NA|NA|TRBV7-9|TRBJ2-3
TGTGCCAGCAGCTTAGCTGCGGGGGCGGATACGCAGTATTTT
CASSLAAGADTQYF
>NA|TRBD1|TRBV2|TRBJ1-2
TGTGCCAGCAGTAACAGGGGAAACTATGGCTACACCTTC
CASSNRGNYGYTF
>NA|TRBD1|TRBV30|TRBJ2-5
TGTGCCTGGGGGGACAGGAAGGAGACCCAGTACTTC
CAWGDRKETQYF
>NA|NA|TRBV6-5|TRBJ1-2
TGTGCCAGCAGTTACTCGCGGACAGCAACTAACTATGGCTACACCTTC
CASSYSRTATNYGYTF
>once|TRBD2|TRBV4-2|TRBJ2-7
TGTGCCAGCAGCCATGCCTGGGCGGGGGACTACGAGCAGTACTTC
CASSHAWAGDYEQYF
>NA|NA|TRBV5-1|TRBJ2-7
TGCGCCAGCAGCTCCCGGGACACTAAGCCCTACGAGCAGTACTTC
CASSSRDTKPYEQYF
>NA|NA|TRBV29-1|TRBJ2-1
TGCAGCGGCGACTCTGTAGACAATGAGCAGTTCTTC
CSGDSVDNEQFF